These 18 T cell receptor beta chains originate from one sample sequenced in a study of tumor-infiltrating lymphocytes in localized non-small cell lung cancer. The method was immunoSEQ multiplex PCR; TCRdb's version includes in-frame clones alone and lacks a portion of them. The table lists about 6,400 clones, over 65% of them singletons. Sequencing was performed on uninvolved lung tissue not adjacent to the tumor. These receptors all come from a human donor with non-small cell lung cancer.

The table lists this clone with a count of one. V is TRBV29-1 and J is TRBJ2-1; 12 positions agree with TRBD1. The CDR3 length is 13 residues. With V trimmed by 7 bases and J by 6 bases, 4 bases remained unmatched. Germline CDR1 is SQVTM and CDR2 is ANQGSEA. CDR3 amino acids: CSGDRGLGNEQFF. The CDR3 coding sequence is TGCAGCGGGGACAGGGGGCTCGGCAATGAGCAGTTCTTC.

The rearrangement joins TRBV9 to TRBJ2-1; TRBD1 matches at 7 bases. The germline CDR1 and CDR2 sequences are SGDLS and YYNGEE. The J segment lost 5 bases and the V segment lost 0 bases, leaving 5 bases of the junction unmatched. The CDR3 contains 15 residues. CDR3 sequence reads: CASSVVGQDHNEQFF. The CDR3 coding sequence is TGTGCCAGCAGCGTAGTAGGACAGGATCACAATGAGCAGTTCTTC.

CDR3 bases: TGTGCCAGTGAGACAGGGGGTGCAGATACGCAGTATTTT. Its translation is CASETGGADTQYF. The chain uses TRBV19 and TRBJ2-3, with 9 bases matching TRBD1. Trimming cost V 8 bases and J 4 bases; bases outside gene matches: 4. Germline assignment: CDR1 LNHDA and CDR2 SQIVND (reference sequence). CDR3 size: 13 residues. Supplemented by reference TRBV19 and TRBJ2-3, the full variable domain reads DGGITQSPKYLFRKEGQNVTLSCEQNLNHDAMYWYRQDPGQGLRLIYYSQIVNDFQKGDIAEGYSVSREKKESFPLTVTSAQKNPTAFYLCASETGGADTQYFGPGTRLTVL.

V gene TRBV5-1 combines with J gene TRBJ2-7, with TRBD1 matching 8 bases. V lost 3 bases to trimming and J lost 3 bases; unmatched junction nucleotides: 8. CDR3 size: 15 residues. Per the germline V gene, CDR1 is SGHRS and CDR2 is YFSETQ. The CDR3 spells CASSSDRVDLYEQYF. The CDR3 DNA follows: TGCGCCAGCAGCTCGGACAGGGTAGACCTCTACGAGCAGTACTTC. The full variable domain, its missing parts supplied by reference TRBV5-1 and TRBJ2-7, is KAGVTQTPRYLIKTRGQQVTLSCSPISGHRSVSWYQQTPGQGLQFLFEYFSETQRNKGNFPGRFSGRQFSNSRSEMNVSTLELGDSALYLCASSSDRVDLYEQYFGPGTRLTVT.

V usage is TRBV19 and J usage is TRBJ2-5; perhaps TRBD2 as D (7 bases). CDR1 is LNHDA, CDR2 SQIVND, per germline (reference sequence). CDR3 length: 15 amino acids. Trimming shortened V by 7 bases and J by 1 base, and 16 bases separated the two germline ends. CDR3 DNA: TGTGCCAGTACTGAGCGCGGGGGCCTCCAAGAGACCCAGTACTTC. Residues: CASTERGGLQETQYF.

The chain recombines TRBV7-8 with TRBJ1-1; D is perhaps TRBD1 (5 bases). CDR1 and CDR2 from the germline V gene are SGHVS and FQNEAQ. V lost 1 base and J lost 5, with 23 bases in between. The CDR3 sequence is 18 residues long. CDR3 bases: TGTGCCAGCAGCTTAGAAAGTCCCGGAACCCACAGGAGGACTGAAGCTTTCTTT. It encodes CASSLESPGTHRRTEAFF.

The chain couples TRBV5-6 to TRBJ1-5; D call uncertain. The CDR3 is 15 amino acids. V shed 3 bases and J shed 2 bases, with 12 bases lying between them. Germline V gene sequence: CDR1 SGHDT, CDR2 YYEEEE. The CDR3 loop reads CASSSTESGNQPQHF. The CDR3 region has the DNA TGTGCCAGCAGCTCGACGGAGTCCGGCAATCAGCCCCAGCATTTT.

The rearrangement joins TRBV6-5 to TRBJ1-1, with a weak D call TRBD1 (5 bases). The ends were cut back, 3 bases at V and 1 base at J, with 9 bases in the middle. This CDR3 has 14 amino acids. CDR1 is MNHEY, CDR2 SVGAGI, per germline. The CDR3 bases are TGTGCCAGCAGTTATTCAGGGTGGAACACTGAAGCTTTCTTT. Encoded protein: CASSYSGWNTEAFF.

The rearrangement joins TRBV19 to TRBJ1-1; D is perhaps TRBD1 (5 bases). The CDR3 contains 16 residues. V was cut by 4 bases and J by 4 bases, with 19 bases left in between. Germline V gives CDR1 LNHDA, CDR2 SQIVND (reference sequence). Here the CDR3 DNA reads TGTGCCAGTAGTACCGCGGTAGGTGCAGGGAGCACTGAAGCTTTCTTT. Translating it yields CASSTAVGAGSTEAFF. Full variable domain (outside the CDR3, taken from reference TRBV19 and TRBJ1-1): DGGITQSPKYLFRKEGQNVTLSCEQNLNHDAMYWYRQDPGQGLRLIYYSQIVNDFQKGDIAEGYSVSREKKESFPLTVTSAQKNPTAFYLCASSTAVGAGSTEAFFGQGTRLTVV.

The CDR3 sequence: CASSIFHRANYGYTF. CDR3 coding DNA: TGTGCCAGTAGTATCTTTCACCGAGCTAACTATGGCTACACCTTC. This chain connects TRBV19 to TRBJ1-2; D remains unclear. V gave up 3 bases and J gave up 0 bases, with 11 bases separating them. The CDR3 loop spans 15 amino acids. The germline gives CDR1 LNHDA, CDR2 SQIVND (reference sequence).

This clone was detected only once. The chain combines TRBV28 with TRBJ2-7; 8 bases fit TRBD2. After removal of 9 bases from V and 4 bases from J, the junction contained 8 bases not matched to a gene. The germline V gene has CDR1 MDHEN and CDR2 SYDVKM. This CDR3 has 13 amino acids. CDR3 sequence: CASWNSGTYEQYF. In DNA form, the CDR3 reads TGTGCCAGTTGGAATAGCGGGACTTACGAGCAGTACTTC.

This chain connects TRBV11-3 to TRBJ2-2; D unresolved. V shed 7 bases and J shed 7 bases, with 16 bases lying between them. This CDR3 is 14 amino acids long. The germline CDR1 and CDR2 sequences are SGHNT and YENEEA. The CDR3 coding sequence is TGTGCCAGCAAAGGTCGTGAGGATGTCGGGGAGCTGTTTTTT. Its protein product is CASKGREDVGELFF.

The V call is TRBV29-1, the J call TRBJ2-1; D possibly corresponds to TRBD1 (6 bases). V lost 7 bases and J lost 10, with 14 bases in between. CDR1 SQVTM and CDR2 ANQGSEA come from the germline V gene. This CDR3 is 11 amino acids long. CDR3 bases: TGCAGCGGGATATCTACAGGGGAGCAGTTCTTC. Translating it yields CSGISTGEQFF.

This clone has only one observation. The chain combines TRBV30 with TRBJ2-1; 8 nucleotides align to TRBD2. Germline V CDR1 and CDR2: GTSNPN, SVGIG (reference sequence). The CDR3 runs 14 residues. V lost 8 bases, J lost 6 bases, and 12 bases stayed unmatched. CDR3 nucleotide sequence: TGTGCCGCTAGTAGCGGGATAGGTTTCAATGAGCAGTTCTTC. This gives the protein CAASSGIGFNEQFF. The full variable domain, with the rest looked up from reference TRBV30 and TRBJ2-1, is SQTIHQWPATLVQPVGSPLSLECTVEGTSNPNLYWYRQAAGRGLQLLFYSVGIGQISSEVPQNLSASRPQDRQFILSSKKLLLSDSGFYLCAASSGIGFNEQFFGPGTRLTVL.

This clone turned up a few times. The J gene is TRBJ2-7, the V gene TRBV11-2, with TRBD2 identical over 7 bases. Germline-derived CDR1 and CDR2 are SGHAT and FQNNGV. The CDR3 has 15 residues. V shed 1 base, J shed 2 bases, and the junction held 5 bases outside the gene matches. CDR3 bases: TGTGCCAGCAGCTTAGCTGGGACTACTCCCTACGAGCAGTACTTC. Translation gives CASSLAGTTPYEQYF.

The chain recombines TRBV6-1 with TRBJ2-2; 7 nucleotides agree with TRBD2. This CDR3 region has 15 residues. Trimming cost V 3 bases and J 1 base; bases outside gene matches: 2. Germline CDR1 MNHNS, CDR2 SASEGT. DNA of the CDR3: TGTGCCAGCAGTGAGGGACTACGGAACACCGGGGAGCTGTTTTTT. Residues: CASSEGLRNTGELFF.

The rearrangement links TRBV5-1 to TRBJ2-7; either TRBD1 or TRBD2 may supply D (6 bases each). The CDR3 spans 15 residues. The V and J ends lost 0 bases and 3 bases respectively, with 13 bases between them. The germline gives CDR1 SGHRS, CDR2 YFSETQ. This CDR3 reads CASSLAGGDIYEQYF. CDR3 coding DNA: TGCGCCAGCAGCTTGGCAGGCGGGGACATCTACGAGCAGTACTTC.

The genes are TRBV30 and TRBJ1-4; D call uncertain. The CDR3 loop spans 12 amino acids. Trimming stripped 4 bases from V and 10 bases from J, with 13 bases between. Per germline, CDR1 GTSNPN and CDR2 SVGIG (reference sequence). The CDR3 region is CAWNAGVGKLFF. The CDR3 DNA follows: TGTGCCTGGAACGCAGGCGTGGGAAAACTGTTTTTT.